The 5 T cell receptor beta chains below come from one sample, sequenced in a study of T cell repertoires in cytomegalovirus infection. These receptors have no identified antigens. TCRdb redid the calling of the reads with MiXCR, one entry per CDR3 protein. The repertoire holds approximately 910,000 distinct CDR3 sequences, with around 31% as singletons. This sample comprised cultured CD8+ T cells from PBMCs, obtained from culture after CMV antigen stimulation. Receptors were obtained from a human donor in good health (CMV status not recorded). Some clones in this sample may be carry-over from other donors' samples.

There are a few counts of this clonotype. This chain joins TRBV14 and TRBJ2-3; TRBD1 aligns across 9 bases. CDR3 length: 15 residues. V lost 4 bases and J lost 3; bases outside the gene matches: 5. Germline lookup yields CDR1 SGHDN and CDR2 FVKESK. The CDR3 loop is CASSLYRGRTDTQYF. CDR3 in DNA: TGTGCCAGCAGCCTTTACAGGGGGCGGACAGATACGCAGTATTTT.

This rearrangement joins TRBV4-1 to TRBJ1-4; TRBD1 might be the D (6 bases). The CDR3 runs to 16 residues. The germline gives CDR1 MGHRA, CDR2 YSYEKL. With 1 base removed from V and 8 bases from J, the gap between germline ends came to 17 bases. The CDR3 is CASSQAPQGGDEKLFF. The CDR3 nucleotides read TGCGCCAGCAGCCAAGCGCCCCAAGGGGGGGACGAAAAACTGTTTTTT.

This clonotype has only a few counts. The V and J genes are TRBV2 and TRBJ2-1; a possible D gene is TRBD2 (6 bases). This CDR3 spans 17 amino acids. CDR1 SNHLY and CDR2 FYNNEI come from the germline V gene. Trimming shortened V by 0 bases and J by 3 bases, and 15 bases separated the two germline ends. CDR3 nucleotides: TGTGCCAGCAGTGAAGCGGTCCTCGGGGGAAACTACAATGAGCAGTTCTTC. Translated, it gives CASSEAVLGGNYNEQFF.

This clonotype occurred many times. The chain joins TRBV7-6 to TRBJ1-1; 7 bases agree with TRBD1. This CDR3 comprises 14 residues. Looked up from germline, CDR1 is SGHVS and CDR2 is FNYEAQ. V was pared by 6 bases and J by 1 base, with 5 bases of the junction left unmatched. The CDR3 spells CASRVGGRNTEAFF. The DNA of the CDR3 is TGTGCCAGCAGGGTAGGGGGCCGGAACACTGAAGCTTTCTTT.

CDR3 region: CASSSFEDNEQFF. CDR3 DNA sequence: TGTGCCAGCAGCTCGTTTGAGGACAATGAGCAGTTCTTC. This chain uses TRBV11-2 with TRBJ2-1; D remains ambiguous. V gave up 4 bases and J gave up 5 bases, with 9 bases separating them. Germline V gives CDR1 SGHAT, CDR2 FQNNGV. This CDR3 contains 13 residues.